This TCR beta chain was documented in a study of untreated major depressive disorder. Measured with immunoSEQ multiplex PCR; TCRdb has only the in-frame clones, and not every one. The table shows over 20,000 clones, with around 87% occurring only once. This clone has a single count. Its target is not known. Study observations and caveats: Compared with controls, depressed patients showed more TRBV05-01 (Vbeta 5.1) usage in CD4+ T cells. Three preselected Vbeta families were the sole sequencing comparisons.

CDR1 and CDR2 (germline): SGHVS, FQNEAQ. Trimming took 5 bases from V and 4 from J; bases not matched to a gene: 5. There are 15 residues in the CDR3. The TCR sequence derives from a woman in her thirties in good health. Sequenced sample: CD4+ T cells from PBMCs. The chain uses TRBV7-8 and TRBJ1-2; the match to TRBD1 covers 12 bases. This CDR3 is CASSPMGQGAYGYTF. The CDR3 region has the DNA TGTGCCAGCAGCCCCATGGGACAGGGGGCCTATGGCTACACCTTC.